The source of this T cell receptor beta chain is a study of blood T cells in healthy people across ages. Study observations and caveats: Higher diversity, along with more naive CD4+ cells, distinguished long-lived donors from aged donors. Possibly confounding the expanded clonotype changes was the fact that donor CMV status was unknown.

CDR1 is DFQATT, CDR2 SNEGSKA, per germline (reference sequence). V lost 7 bases and J lost 5, with 17 bases in between. The CDR3 covers 13 residues. Using a J-beta primer mix together with a sample-barcoded 5' primer, a second PCR was run for roughly 6 to 12 cycles. Each CDR3 protein gets one entry after TCRdb re-called the 5' RACE reads with MiXCR. The table shows 700,000 or so distinct CDR3 sequences, with about 20% occurring only once. As regards this clonotype: What it recognizes is unknown.

Peripheral blood samples of 9 to 10 milliliters were drawn from each donor. The genes are TRBV20-1 and TRBJ1-1; no clear D. The source is a man aged 65 to 85 in good health. Sequenced: blood. The CDR3 sequence is CSVPPGPRTEAFF. CDR3 coding DNA: TGCAGTGTCCCACCGGGCCCTAGGACTGAAGCTTTCTTT.